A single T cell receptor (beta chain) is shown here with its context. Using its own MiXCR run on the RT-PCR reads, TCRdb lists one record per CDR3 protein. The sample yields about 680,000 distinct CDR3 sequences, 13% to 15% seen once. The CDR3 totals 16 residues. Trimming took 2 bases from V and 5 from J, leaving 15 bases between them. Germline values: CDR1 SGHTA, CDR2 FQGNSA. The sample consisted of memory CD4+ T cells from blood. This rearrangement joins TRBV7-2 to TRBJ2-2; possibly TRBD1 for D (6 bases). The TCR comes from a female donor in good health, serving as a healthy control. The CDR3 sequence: CASSLPTGIRTGELFF. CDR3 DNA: TGTGCCAGCAGCTTACCTACAGGGATTAGGACCGGGGAGCTGTTTTTT. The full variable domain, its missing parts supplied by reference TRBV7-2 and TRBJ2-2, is GAGVSQSPSNKVTEKGKDVELRCDPISGHTALYWYRQSLGQGLEFLIYFQGNSAPDKSGLPSDRFSAERTGGSVSTLTIQRTQQEDSAVYLCASSLPTGIRTGELFFGEGSRLTVL.